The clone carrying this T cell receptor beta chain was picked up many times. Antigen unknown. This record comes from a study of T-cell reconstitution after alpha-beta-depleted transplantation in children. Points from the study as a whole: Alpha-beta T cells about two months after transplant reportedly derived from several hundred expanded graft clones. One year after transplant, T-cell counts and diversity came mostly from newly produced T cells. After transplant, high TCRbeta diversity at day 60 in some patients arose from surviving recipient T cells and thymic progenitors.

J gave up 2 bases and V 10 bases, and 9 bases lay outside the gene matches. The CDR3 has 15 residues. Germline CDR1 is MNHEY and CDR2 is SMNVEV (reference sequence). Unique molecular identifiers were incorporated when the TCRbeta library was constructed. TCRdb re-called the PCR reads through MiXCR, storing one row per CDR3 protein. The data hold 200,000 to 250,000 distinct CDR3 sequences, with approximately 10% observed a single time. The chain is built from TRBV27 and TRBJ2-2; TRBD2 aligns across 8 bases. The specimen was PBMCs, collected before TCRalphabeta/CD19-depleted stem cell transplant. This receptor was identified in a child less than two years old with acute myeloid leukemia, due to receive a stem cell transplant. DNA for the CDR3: TGTGCCACCCAAAAAGCGGGAGCCAACACCGGGGAGCTGTTTTTT. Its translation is CATQKAGANTGELFF.